The entry that follows covers one T cell receptor (beta chain) sequence. The target antigen is unknown. This sample is part of a study of CD8 T cells in ankylosing spondylitis. Study-level results: Blood of patients with ankylosing spondylitis appeared to be characterized by a TCR beta motif of several highly homologous variants.

TCRdb reprocessed the 5' RACE reads with MiXCR, giving one entry per CDR3 protein. The sample contains just under 550,000 distinct CDR3 sequences, roughly 13% of which appear only once. The CDR3 extends over 16 amino acids. Germline V gives CDR1 ENHRY, CDR2 SYGVKD. Germline trimming cut 6 bases from V and 3 bases from J; bases unmatched to any gene: 3. The V gene is TRBV10-3, the J gene TRBJ2-3; TRBD2 matches at 16 bases. This receptor was taken from a male donor with ankylosing spondylitis. Sample: blood, either unsorted or a sorted T cell fraction (not recorded which). The CDR3: CAIRPGLAGGTDTQYF. CDR3 DNA sequence: TGTGCCATCAGACCGGGACTAGCGGGAGGGACAGATACGCAGTATTTT.